A selection of T cell receptor beta chains follows, all from one sample in a study of T cell repertoires in aging, cancer and after chemotherapy. TCRdb redid the calling of the multiplex PCR reads with MiXCR, one entry per CDR3 protein. In the table there are thousands of distinct CDR3 sequences, roughly 25% of which are singletons. Sequencing used blood. The receptors were gathered from a human donor in good health. The CDR3 runs from the conserved cysteine through the conserved F or W. The order of the fields is J gene, clone size, V gene, D gene, CDR3 DNA, CDR3 protein. The D gene is left open where the match is weak. For some rows the clone size is stated as once, few or many, or as a class when expanded; others skip it.

TRBJ2-1 few TRBV15 NA TGTGCCACCAGCAGAGAAAGGCTTAGACTAGGGCACAATGAGCAGTTCTTC CATSRERLRLGHNEQFF
TRBJ2-2 medium-sized TRBV30 NA TGTGCCTGGAGTCTATCGAAGACAGTACACACCGGGGAGCTGTTTTTT CAWSLSKTVHTGELFF
TRBJ1-2 medium-sized TRBV19 TRBD1 TGTGCCAGTAGCACCATTGACAGGGGTGACTATGGCTACACCTTC CASSTIDRGDYGYTF
TRBJ2-7 medium-sized TRBV27 TRBD2 TGTGCCAGCAGGCGTCGGTTAGCGGGTAGCTCCTACGAGCAGTACTTC CASRRRLAGSSYEQYF
TRBJ2-7 medium-sized TRBV20-1 NA TGCAGTGCTAGAGATCCGACGACAGGCTACGAGCAGTACTTC CSARDPTTGYEQYF
TRBJ2-3 medium-sized TRBV20-1 TRBD1 TGCAGTGCTAGAGAGCCAGGGGGCGCAGATACGCAGTATTTT CSAREPGGADTQYF
TRBJ1-2 medium-sized TRBV12-3/TRBV12-4 NA TGTGCCAGCAGTTTAGCAACAGGGCTGGGCTACACCTTC CASSLATGLGYTF
TRBJ2-7 few TRBV20-1 NA TGCAGTGCTAGAGCCCCAGGATCAAATTACGAGCAGTACTTC CSARAPGSNYEQYF
TRBJ2-7 few TRBV7-9 NA TGTGCCAGCAGCTTAAGATCGGGGGCGGGGGAGCAGTACTTC CASSLRSGAGEQYF
TRBJ1-2 medium-sized TRBV28 NA TGTGCCAGCAGTTCCGACAGGTCGTCACTTGGCTACACCTTC CASSSDRSSLGYTF
TRBJ1-6 medium-sized TRBV6-1 NA TGTGCCAGCAGTGAATACCTGATGGGGTTATCACCCCTCCACTTT CASSEYLMGLSPLHF
TRBJ2-7 NA TRBV28 TRBD1 TGTGCCAGCAGCTTGCTACCGGGACAGGGCAATAACGAGCAGTACTTC CASSLLPGQGNNEQYF
TRBJ1-1 few TRBV10-2 NA TGCGCCAGCAGTGAGAGTACAGCTGACATGAACACTGAAGCTTTCTTT CASSESTADMNTEAFF
TRBJ2-3 NA TRBV7-2 TRBD2 TGTGCCAGCAGCCCTTATGGGACTAGCGGACGCACAGATACGCAGTATTTT CASSPYGTSGRTDTQYF
TRBJ2-2 few TRBV5-1 NA TGCGCCAGCAGCCACCTCGGAAACACCGGGGAGCTGTTTTTT CASSHLGNTGELFF
TRBJ1-2 NA TRBV27 NA TGTGCCAGCGCCGGGCCGGGGGACTATGGCTACACCTTC CASAGPGDYGYTF
TRBJ2-7 NA TRBV7-2 TRBD2 TGTGCCAGCAGCTTAGAAGGGACTAGCCTCTACGAGCAGTACTTC CASSLEGTSLYEQYF
TRBJ1-4 few TRBV7-9 TRBD1 TGTGCCAGCAGCTTAGAGGGGGCCTTTGAAAAACTGTTTTTT CASSLEGAFEKLFF
TRBJ1-1 medium-sized TRBV7-6 NA TGTGCCAGCAGCCGAGGAGGCGTAGGGCCTAAAACTGAAGCTTTCTTT CASSRGGVGPKTEAFF
TRBJ2-7 NA TRBV28 NA TGTGCCAGCAGTTTAGTCCAGGGTCCCAACGAGCAGTACTTC CASSLVQGPNEQYF
TRBJ1-5 medium-sized TRBV6-1 NA TGTGCCAGCACCCTCAGTGGCGTGACCAGCAATCAGCCCCAGCATTTT CASTLSGVTSNQPQHF
TRBJ2-7 medium-sized TRBV7-9 NA TGTGCCAGCAGCAGGACGGTCTCCTACGAGCAGTACTTC CASSRTVSYEQYF